This TCR beta chain was retrieved from a study of regulatory T cells in long-lasting Graves disease (dated by TCRdb to the early 2020s). For the wider study: Persistent Graves' disease meant more than 5 years of antithyroid drug treatment with TSH receptor autoantibodies that stayed positive. The study was registered as a clinical trial and conducted in China. Persistent Graves' disease patients were compared with newly diagnosed Graves' disease patients by peripheral blood TCR sequencing and RNA sequencing. A total of roughly 35 samples underwent TCR sequencing: around 13 from persistent and approximately 20 from newly diagnosed Graves' disease patients. On average, persistent Graves' disease patients in the clinical cohort had been on antithyroid drugs for about 9.3 years. The study at large found these results: More public clonotypes were shared among persistent patients (over 2,500) than among newly diagnosed patients (966). The small sample size was acknowledged by the authors as a limitation that may reduce accuracy. Sequencing and analysis were restricted to the TCR beta chain. Because the primary lesion, thyroid tissue, could not be accessed, the study looked at peripheral blood alone. TRBV28, TRBJ1-2 and TRBJ2-5 were preferentially used in persistent disease, while TRBV20-1 and TRBJ2-1 were favored in newly diagnosed disease. Lower TCR Shannon entropy and fewer highly expanded clones were observed in persistent Graves' disease patients than in newly diagnosed patients, which suggested clonal expansion.

A remark on this clonotype: Its specific antigen is unknown. Base qualities are not provided; no much larger clone lies one nucleotide away.

Library prep was done by multiplex PCR. TCRdb records Illumina HiSeq 4000 as the sequencer. TCR beta libraries were built with iRepertoire HTBI primers and Arm-PCR amplification of CDR3 regions. Before sequencing, the PCR products went through gel purification. The source study handled its data this way. Gene usage analysis of CDR3 amino acid clonotypes used the approximately 62 TRBV and 14 TRBJ segments found across samples. COPE and FqMerger were used to merge filtered high-quality paired reads into contigs. BLAST was used to align contigs to the IMGT TRBV, TRBD and TRBJ reference genes, and CDR3 was defined following IMGT. Any clonotype with a frequency above 0.1% was classified as a highly expanded clone. Shannon entropy served as the measure of repertoire diversity, while the Gini coefficient captured V-J evenness. Public clonotypes were defined as clonotypes shared by more than one individual. TCRdb trimmed the raw reads at Q25, called clones with MiXCR and kept productive beta chains. Records with the same CDR3 protein are collapsed into one entry carrying the most frequent genes and DNA. None of the V and J calls come from the authors' own analysis; TCRdb made them. The sample table holds 400,000 to 600,000 distinct CDR3 sequences, of which 20% to 25% were seen once. The leading ten clones occupy 7.1% of the sample.

The V end loses 3 bases and the J end loses 4 bases, and a stretch of 9 bases separates them. From cysteine to phenylalanine, the CDR3 is 14 amino acids long. Only the CDR3 part of the read is kept: 42 bases, read in frame from the first base. CDR1 and CDR2, per the germline V gene (reference sequence), are LNHDA and SQIVND. The time point label for this specimen denotes: persistent/refractory GD, antithyroid drugs over 5 years with positive TRAb. For both TCR sequencing and RNA sequencing, RNA was extracted from PBMCs using TRIzol. The diagnosis of Graves' disease was made according to American Thyroid Association guidelines. Patients were recruited from an endocrinology department in Xi'an, China. Each patient gave 8.5 to 9.5 milliliters of peripheral blood, collected in an EDTA anticoagulant tube. Ficoll Paque Plus density gradient separation was used to isolate PBMCs, and no further T cell sorting was performed. An Agilent 2100 Bioanalyzer and agarose gel were used to check RNA quality, and a NanoDrop 2000 was used to measure RNA concentration.

This TCR came from a female donor with Graves disease. This specimen consisted of peripheral blood mononuclear cells (PBMCs), obtained when the disease was refractory, from a patient treated with antithyroid drugs. The chain uses TRBV19 and TRBJ2-2, with TRBD1 perhaps the D gene, on 5 matching bases. The DNA is TGTGCCAGTAGTATTAGACAGCTCACCGGGGAGCTGTTTTTT. It specifies CASSIRQLTGELFF.